The rows below give T cell receptor beta chains drawn from one sample of a study of graft-versus-host responses after intestinal transplantation. Data came from immunoSEQ multiplex PCR; TCRdb stores just in-frame clones and leaves some out. The data show 20,000 to 25,000 clones, with 35% to 50% seen just once and 0.65% to 0.8% held by the top ten. This specimen was alloreactive CD4+ T cells from a mixed lymphocyte reaction culture, taken before intestinal transplant. These receptors were taken from a human patient who received an intestinal transplant. CDR3s include the opening cysteine and the closing phenylalanine or tryptophan. Fields, in order: clone size, D gene, J gene, V gene, CDR3 DNA, CDR3 protein. A D gene is named only where the DNA matches it firmly. Clone size is stated in some rows and not others, as once, few, many or a class when expanded.

. . TRBJ2-7 TRBV6-5 TGTGCCAGCAGTTCGTGGGCAAACTACGAGCAGTACTTC CASSSWANYEQYF
. TRBD1 TRBJ2-2 TRBV11-3 TGTGCCAGCAGACTCCGGGACAGTTACACCGGGGAGCTGTTTTTT CASRLRDSYTGELFF
few . TRBJ2-7 TRBV5-4 TGTGCCAGCAGCTTGGGGGGGGATTTAACCTACGAGCAGTACTTC CASSLGGDLTYEQYF
. TRBD2 TRBJ2-5 TRBV7-8 TGTGCCAGCAGCCCAATAGCGGGAGAGACCCAGTACTTC CASSPIAGETQYF
few . TRBJ1-2 TRBV20-1 TGCAGTGCTAGGCCTATTCCCTACACCTTC CSARPIPYTF
. TRBD2 TRBJ2-1 TRBV11-2 TGTGCCAGCACCCTTAGCGGGGGAGTGTACAATGAGCAGTTCTTC CASTLSGGVYNEQFF
. TRBD1 TRBJ2-5 TRBV5-6 TGTGCCAGCAGCCTTTGGGACAGGCGACAAGAGACCCAGTACTTC CASSLWDRRQETQYF
. TRBD2 TRBJ2-2 TRBV4-3 TGCGCCAGCAGCCAACCTCCGGGACTAGGGACTAACACCGGGGAGCTGTTTTTT CASSQPPGLGTNTGELFF
. TRBD2 TRBJ2-3 TRBV11-2 TGTGCCAGCAGCTTTACTAGCGGGTTCACAGATACGCAGTATTTT CASSFTSGFTDTQYF
. TRBD1 TRBJ2-7 TRBV6-5 TGTGCCAGCAGAGCGACAGGGGGGTCCTACGAGCAGTACTTC CASRATGGSYEQYF
few TRBD2 TRBJ2-3 TRBV27 TGTGCCAGCAGCCTGGGGACTAGGCATCTCGATACGCAGTATTTT CASSLGTRHLDTQYF
few TRBD1 TRBJ1-6 TRBV19 TGTGCCAGTAGTGTGGGGACAGGACATTCACCCCTCCACTTT CASSVGTGHSPLHF
. . TRBJ2-6 TRBV5-1 TGCGCCAGCAGCTTGGTTCTAGTCTCTGGGGCCAACGTCCTGACTTTC CASSLVLVSGANVLTF
. . TRBJ1-2 TRBV2 TGTGCCGCTGGAGGTGGCTATGGCTACACCTTC CAAGGGYGYTF
. TRBD1 TRBJ1-2 TRBV6-5 TGTGCCAGCAGGGGACAGGGTGCGGCATCGGGCTACACCTTC CASRGQGAASGYTF
. . TRBJ1-6 TRBV19 TGTGCCAGTAGTGTGTCCGGGGTTAATTCACCCCTCCACTTT CASSVSGVNSPLHF
. TRBD1 TRBJ2-2 TRBV7-2 TGTGCCAGCAGCTTGGGGACAGGGATGGCCGGGGAGCTGTTTTTT CASSLGTGMAGELFF
. TRBD2 TRBJ2-1 TRBV2 TGTGCCAGCAGGGCACTAGCGGGGGGGCGTAATGAGCAGTTCTTC CASRALAGGRNEQFF
. . TRBJ1-2 TRBV5-6 TGTGCCAGCAGCTTTACAGTCACAGGGCGTGGTGGCTACACCTTC CASSFTVTGRGGYTF
few . TRBJ2-3 TRBV7-2 TGTGCCAGCAGCTTCGGAGTTTACTTGGGCACAGATACGCAGTATTTT CASSFGVYLGTDTQYF
. . TRBJ2-5 TRBV6-1 TGTGCCAGCAGTGTTATAGTCCAAGAGACCCAGTACTTC CASSVIVQETQYF
few . TRBJ2-2 TRBV15 TGTGCCACCAGCAGAGATCTAGGGGACACCGGGGAGCTGTTTTTT CATSRDLGDTGELFF
. TRBD1 TRBJ2-3 TRBV12-5 TGTGCTAGTGGTGCGCGCCCGACAGGGATAACAGATACGCAGTATTTT CASGARPTGITDTQYF
. . TRBJ2-1 TRBV7-8 TGTGCCAGCAGCTTTTCGTTGAGCTCCTACAATGAGCAGTTCTTC CASSFSLSSYNEQFF
few . TRBJ2-1 TRBV7-6 TGTGCCAGCAGCTTCGGGGTAGGCTCCTACAATGAGCAGTTCTTC CASSFGVGSYNEQFF
. TRBD1 TRBJ2-3 TRBV5-4 TGTGCCAGCAGCTTTGGGGGACAGGGTGGAGATACGCAGTATTTT CASSFGGQGGDTQYF
few TRBD2 TRBJ2-7 TRBV5-1 TGCGCCAGCAGCTTGGGGGGACTAGCGGTTAGCTCCTACGAGCAGTACTTC CASSLGGLAVSSYEQYF
few . TRBJ1-5 TRBV7-8 TGTGCCAGCAGCGTATCTGCGGGGGCCAATCAGCCCCAGCATTTT CASSVSAGANQPQHF
few TRBD2 TRBJ2-5 TRBV6-5 TGTGCCAGCAGTCAAACTAGCGGACTCGTATACTTC CASSQTSGLVYF
. . TRBJ1-6 TRBV19 TGTGCCAGTAGTATAGGAGGTTATAATTCACCCCTCCACTTT CASSIGGYNSPLHF
. TRBD2 TRBJ2-1 TRBV30 TGTGCCTGGAGTGTATACCCGGGAGGCTTTCCGGGCAATGAGCAGTTCTTC CAWSVYPGGFPGNEQFF
. TRBD2 TRBJ2-7 TRBV5-1 TGCGCCAGCAGCTTGGGTGGGGTAGCGGGGAAACTCGAGCAGTACTTC CASSLGGVAGKLEQYF
. TRBD1 TRBJ1-3 TRBV6-6 TGTGCCAGCAGTTACGGGACAGGGGTAGGCGGAAACACCATATATTTT CASSYGTGVGGNTIYF
. . TRBJ2-7 TRBV18 TGTGCCAGCTCACCGACTCTAACCTACGAGCAGTACTTC CASSPTLTYEQYF
once TRBD2 TRBJ2-1 TRBV4-3 TGCGCCAGCAGCCAAGATGAGGCGGGGGGCGATGAGCAGTTCTTC CASSQDEAGGDEQFF
. . TRBJ1-5 TRBV7-2 TGTGCCAGCAGCTACGCGGGGGGGCAGCCCCAGCATTTT CASSYAGGQPQHF
few . TRBJ2-2 TRBV15 TGTGCCACCAGGGTCAGGGGTACCGGGGAGCTGTTTTTT CATRVRGTGELFF
few . TRBJ1-2 TRBV2 TGTGCCAGCAGTAATCAATACGTAGGGGGCTATGGCTACACCTTC CASSNQYVGGYGYTF
medium-sized . TRBJ1-4 TRBV10-3 TGTGCCATCAGTCCGGAGGCCAGTGTTGAAAAACTGTTTTTT CAISPEASVEKLFF
. . TRBJ2-1 TRBV5-1 TGCGCCAGCAGCTTGGTGGCGGGGTCGCCCAATGAGCAGTTCTTC CASSLVAGSPNEQFF
few TRBD1 TRBJ1-2 TRBV7-9 TGTGCCAGCAGCGCGAGACAGGGGGTAAAGAGCTATGGCTACACCTTC CASSARQGVKSYGYTF